Below, one T cell receptor beta chain is given with its context. The data belong to a study of technical replicates of blood from several donors. The CDR3 loop spans 15 amino acids. Germline V gene lookup returns CDR1 MGHRA and CDR2 YSYEKL. Between the trimmed V and J ends, which lost 1 base and 0 bases, there was a span of 10 bases. The assay was immunoSEQ multiplex PCR, and TCRdb's table has in-frame clones only and misses some. The data show under 85,000 clones, approximately 94% seen once. Sequenced material: T cells isolated from PBMCs. This chain connects TRBV4-1 to TRBJ2-7, with unresolved D. This TCR was sampled from a human donor in good health. The CDR3 sequence: CASSQAPTHSYEQYF. For the CDR3, the DNA is TGCGCCAGCAGCCAAGCCCCAACACACTCCTACGAGCAGTACTTC.